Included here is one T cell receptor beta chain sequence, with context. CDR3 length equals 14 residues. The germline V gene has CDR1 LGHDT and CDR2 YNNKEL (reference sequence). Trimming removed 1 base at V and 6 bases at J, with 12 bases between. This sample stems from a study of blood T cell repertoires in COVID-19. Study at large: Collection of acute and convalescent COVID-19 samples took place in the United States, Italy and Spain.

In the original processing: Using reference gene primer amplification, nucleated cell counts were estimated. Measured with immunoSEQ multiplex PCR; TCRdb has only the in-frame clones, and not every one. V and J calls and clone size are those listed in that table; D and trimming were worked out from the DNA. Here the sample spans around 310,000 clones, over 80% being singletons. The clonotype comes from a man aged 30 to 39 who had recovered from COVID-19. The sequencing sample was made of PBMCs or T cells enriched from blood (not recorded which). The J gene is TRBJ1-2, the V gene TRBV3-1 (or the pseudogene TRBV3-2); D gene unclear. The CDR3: CASSQATALNGYTF. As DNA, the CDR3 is TGTGCCAGCAGCCAAGCTACCGCATTAAATGGCTACACCTTC.